This T cell receptor (beta chain) is from a study of early T cells in non-severe SARS-CoV-2 infection (dated by TCRdb to about 2021). In terms of the full investigation: TCR sequencing used bulk RNA from unsorted whole blood, so alpha and beta chains could not be paired. Findings and caveats that apply to the study as a whole: Matching against VDJdb was skewed toward anti-spike CD8 responses, likely underestimated virus-specific expansions, and missed private and CD4 specificities.

This was a case-control study nested in a cohort of healthcare workers in London, UK, who had nasopharyngeal swab PCR tests and blood samples taken every week. Healthcare workers were enrolled in the week of the UK lockdown, from 23 to 31 March 2020, and were followed every week for up to roughly 15 weeks. Ten or more counts support this clonotype. Which antigen it targets is not known. The input lacks base qualities; no much larger clone sits a single base away. Library method: 5' RACE. Data came from a NextSeq 500. The TCR library protocol attached unique molecular identifiers to individual cDNA molecules to correct for sequencing error and PCR bias. Sequencing covered both TCR alpha and beta chains, and within each sample the abundances of alpha and beta sequences were tightly co-correlated. The paper's data handling went like this. Decombinator V4 was used to annotate TCR sequences for V gene, J gene and CDR3. Expanded TCRs were defined as changing significantly between any two time points under a Poisson model with p below 0.0001. TCR abundances were normalised to the total number of TCRs sequenced per sample and were expressed as counts per million. A search of VDJdb, accessed on 1 November 2021, was run for TCRs annotated to CMV, EBV and SARS-CoV-2, with TCRs annotated for multiple antigens excluded. TCRdb trimmed the raw reads at Q25, called clones with MiXCR and kept productive beta chains. Records with the same CDR3 protein are collapsed into one entry carrying the most frequent genes and DNA. In this record, the V and J calls reflect TCRdb's handling and not the investigators' own analysis. Across this sample there are fewer than 100,000 distinct CDR3 sequences, with 9% to 10% seen only once. Of the sample, about 4.8% is held by the ten largest clones.

The source of this sequence is an adult who was a healthcare worker with PCR-confirmed SARS-CoV-2 infection or an uninfected control (not recorded which). Sequenced: whole blood.

The CDR3 protein is CASSPRTGETQYF. The DNA sequence reads TGTGCCAGCAGTCCTCGGACGGGGGAGACCCAGTACTTC. The V gene is TRBV6-5 and the J gene is TRBJ2-5; tentative D gene TRBD2, with 5 bases matching. CDR1 MNHEY and CDR2 SVGAGI are derived from the germline V gene. Trimming takes 5 bases from V and 5 bases from J, and the germline ends sit 12 bases apart. The CDR3, from cysteine to phenylalanine, totals 13 residues. Solely the CDR3 DNA is kept, with 39 bases framed from the first base.